This TCR beta chain was profiled in a study of cytomegalovirus exposure and HLA in healthy donors. Both 60 Vbeta primers and 13 Jbeta primers went into the PCR. Some clones are missing from TCRdb's copy, which holds only in-frame ones; the method was immunoSEQ multiplex PCR. The sample holds about 150,000 clones, approximately 77% seen once. The CDR3 totals 13 residues. V lost 3 bases to trimming and J lost 6 bases; unmatched junction nucleotides: 5. The V gene's germline CDR1 is MNHEY and CDR2 SMNVEV (reference sequence). Study-wide points: A few V segments could not be told apart, such as TRBV6-2 and TRBV6-3, and were left out.

As concerns this clone: Its antigen remains unknown.

The genes are TRBV27 and TRBJ2-7, with TRBD1 matching 7 bases. The clonotype comes from a man aged 18 to 29 in good health and CMV-seronegative. The sequencing input was PBMCs. The CDR3 bases are TGTGCCAGCAGTTTGGGACAGCGCTCCGAGCAGTACTTC. Translating gives CASSLGQRSEQYF.